This T cell receptor (beta chain) is drawn from a study of blood T cell repertoires in COVID-19 (dated by TCRdb to 2018 to 2021). Concerning the study at large: Samples from collaborators originated in the United States, Italy and Spain and spanned both the acute and convalescent phases of COVID-19. Where HLA class I and class II types were available, the types were taken from metadata supplied by the sample provider, not from assay-based typing. Deeply sampled blood TCRbeta repertoires from subjects exposed to, actively infected with, or recovered from COVID-19 were included in the dataset. Samples came from the ongoing ImmuneRACE study (first 160 participants) plus 1,254 subjects from 6 global collaborators. The repertoires were released in a freely available public database meant as a resource for research on the immune response to SARS-CoV-2. The prospective study material was composed of cDNA or gDNA derived from T cells, B-cell-depleted T cells, or PBMCs. The sample metadata nearly always contained a de-identified subject ID, COVID-19 status, age in years and sex.

TCRbeta CDR3 regions were amplified from genomic DNA using the immunoSEQ Assay, a bias-controlled multiplex PCR. The paper's data handling went like this. Nucleated cell counts per sample were estimated from amplification of reference gene primers within the assay. To quantify the absolute abundance of each unique TCRbeta CDR3 rearrangement, sequence reads were collapsed and filtered. For each sample, productive Simpson clonality was calculated as the square root of Simpson's diversity index across productive rearrangements. What TCRdb holds here is the immuneACCESS table cut down to in-frame rearrangements. Part of the clones is not present; checked against another copy, under half of the missing clones reflect an unresolved V gene, and the others are unexplained. V and J calls and clone size follow that table, whereas D and trimming were derived from the DNA. In all, the sample holds some 150,000 clones, and about 85% of those were seen once. Around 5% of the sample is taken by the ten largest.

Counted from cysteine to phenylalanine, this CDR3 has 14 amino acids. Only the CDR3 part of the read is kept: 42 bases, read in frame from the first base. From a lookup of the germline V gene, CDR1 and CDR2 are SQVTM and ANQGSEA. V is pruned by 6 bases and J by 1 base, leaving 7 bases of the junction without a gene match. Results and caveats for the whole study, not just this receptor: Clinical and demographic metadata were provided uncurated, with the amount varying by source and participant.

At one collaborating source in Seattle, patients were enrolled during active infection and were followed longitudinally through the course of disease. Each collaborating institution followed its own protocols to collect whole blood in K2EDTA tubes. For TCRbeta analysis, collaborators shipped samples in one of three forms: frozen whole blood, isolated PBMCs, or DNA extracted from either of those sample types. As regards this clone: Its antigen is currently not known. No base quality values were provided; no much bigger clone lies one nucleotide off.

The V and J segments used are TRBV29-1 and TRBJ1-2, and 8 junctional nucleotides match TRBD1. This TCR derives from a woman in her 70s with COVID-19, enrolled during active disease. The sample was peripheral blood. The CDR3 region has the sequence CSVVDRVYNYGYTF. The DNA is TGCAGCGTCGTGGACAGGGTTTATAACTATGGCTACACCTTC.